This is a list of T cell receptor beta chains from one sample in a study of CD8+ T cells in alopecia areata. Profiled with immunoSEQ multiplex PCR; TCRdb holds only in-frame clones, not every one. The sample shows about 250,000 clones, 60% of them seen only once. Source: CD4+ T cells sorted from blood, taken around week 53, from a patient treated with tofacitinib. The receptor set was obtained from a human donor with alopecia areata. Each CDR3 is given without its conserved first and last residue.

cdr3_length: 10; j_call: TRBJ2-5; v_call: TRBV29-1; cdr3_aa: SVDREGQTQY
cdr3_length: 17; j_call: TRBJ2-7; v_call: TRBV7-2; cdr3_aa: ASSLRATSGGLVPYEQY
cdr3_length: 12; j_call: TRBJ1-1; v_call: TRBV5-1; cdr3_aa: ASTLTGGDTEAF
cdr3_length: 10; j_call: TRBJ1-2; v_call: TRBV25-1; cdr3_aa: ASSDYIYGYT
cdr3_length: 14; j_call: TRBJ2-2; v_call: TRBV13; cdr3_aa: ASSRETTTNTGELF
cdr3_length: 12; j_call: TRBJ1-5; v_call: TRBV30; cdr3_aa: AWRGQGGNQPQH
cdr3_length: 13; j_call: TRBJ2-3; v_call: TRBV6-5; cdr3_aa: ASSSSYGGTDTQY
cdr3_length: 13; j_call: TRBJ1-5; v_call: TRBV2; cdr3_aa: ASRFNRGSNQPQH
cdr3_length: 11; j_call: TRBJ1-1; v_call: TRBV13; cdr3_aa: ASSLHRYTEAF
cdr3_length: 12; j_call: TRBJ1-5; v_call: TRBV2; cdr3_aa: ASKAGASNQPQH
cdr3_length: 11; j_call: TRBJ2-5; v_call: TRBV2; cdr3_aa: ASRKDREETQY
cdr3_length: 12; j_call: TRBJ1-5; v_call: TRBV2; cdr3_aa: ASNAGGRNQPQH
cdr3_length: 13; j_call: TRBJ2-1; v_call: TRBV10-3; cdr3_aa: AIRGSGDMHNEQF
cdr3_length: 15; j_call: TRBJ2-6; v_call: TRBV5-4; cdr3_aa: ATLPGQGLSGANVLT
cdr3_length: 13; j_call: TRBJ2-3; v_call: TRBV5-4; cdr3_aa: ASSLRGRDTDTQY
cdr3_length: 13; j_call: TRBJ2-1; v_call: TRBV7-2; cdr3_aa: ASSFARPRGNEQF
cdr3_length: 13; j_call: TRBJ2-7; v_call: TRBV5-4; cdr3_aa: ASSLVAGGPEEQY
cdr3_length: 13; j_call: TRBJ1-2; v_call: TRBV5-1; cdr3_aa: ASSLAETVGDGYT
cdr3_length: 13; j_call: TRBJ2-3; v_call: TRBV5-4; cdr3_aa: ASSLEESSTDTQY
cdr3_length: 12; j_call: TRBJ2-3; v_call: TRBV27; cdr3_aa: ASSRTAGLDTQY
cdr3_length: 11; j_call: TRBJ1-1; v_call: TRBV5-5; cdr3_aa: ASSFRVNTEAF
cdr3_length: 11; j_call: TRBJ2-5; v_call: TRBV7-2; cdr3_aa: ASSSPGVGTQY
cdr3_length: 11; j_call: TRBJ2-5; v_call: TRBV4-3; cdr3_aa: ASSPDGQETQY
cdr3_length: 11; j_call: TRBJ1-1; v_call: TRBV14; cdr3_aa: ASSHGEDTEAF
cdr3_length: 14; j_call: TRBJ1-2; v_call: TRBV4-3; cdr3_aa: ASSQTPGQGTYGYT
cdr3_length: 9; j_call: TRBJ2-1; v_call: TRBV25-1; cdr3_aa: ASSDRVEQF
cdr3_length: 13; j_call: TRBJ2-3; v_call: TRBV30; cdr3_aa: AWSVGGGRGDTQY
cdr3_length: 10; j_call: TRBJ2-7; v_call: TRBV30; cdr3_aa: AWGTLSYEQY
cdr3_length: 10; j_call: TRBJ1-6; v_call: TRBV5-1; cdr3_aa: ASSENTAPLH
cdr3_length: 13; j_call: TRBJ1-6; v_call: TRBV25-1; cdr3_aa: ASSDPGQGLSPLH
cdr3_length: 12; j_call: TRBJ2-2; v_call: TRBV30; cdr3_aa: AWSGLVNTGELF
cdr3_length: 11; j_call: TRBJ1-5; v_call: TRBV27; cdr3_aa: ASSPRGNQPQH
cdr3_length: 11; j_call: TRBJ2-1; v_call: TRBV29-1; cdr3_aa: SATGGSYNEQF
cdr3_length: 15; j_call: TRBJ1-6; v_call: TRBV7-3; cdr3_aa: ASSYLRGSWDNSPLH
cdr3_length: 10; j_call: TRBJ1-4; v_call: TRBV27; cdr3_aa: ASSYLAETLF
cdr3_length: 9; j_call: TRBJ2-7; v_call: TRBV29-1; cdr3_aa: SVEAGYEQY
cdr3_length: 12; j_call: TRBJ1-6; v_call: TRBV25-1; cdr3_aa: ASSYTQVNSPLH
cdr3_length: 11; j_call: TRBJ2-5; v_call: TRBV10-3; cdr3_aa: AISGNDEETQY
cdr3_length: 17; j_call: TRBJ2-6; v_call: TRBV5-1; cdr3_aa: ASSLALSGYGFGANVLT
cdr3_length: 13; j_call: TRBJ2-7; v_call: TRBV27; cdr3_aa: ASSSRQGFVYEQY
cdr3_length: 11; j_call: TRBJ1-1; v_call: TRBV5-1; cdr3_aa: ASSLRDRAEAF